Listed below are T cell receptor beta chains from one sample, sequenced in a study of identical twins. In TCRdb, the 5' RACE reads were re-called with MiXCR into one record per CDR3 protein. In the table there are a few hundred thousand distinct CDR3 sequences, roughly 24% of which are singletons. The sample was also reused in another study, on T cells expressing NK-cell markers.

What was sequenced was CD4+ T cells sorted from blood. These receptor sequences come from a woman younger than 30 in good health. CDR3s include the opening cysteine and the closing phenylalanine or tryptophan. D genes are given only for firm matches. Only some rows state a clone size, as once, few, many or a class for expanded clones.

CDR3: CASIATPGRENTGELFF
DNA: TGTGCCAGCATCGCTACTCCGGGCAGGGAAAACACCGGGGAGCTGTTTTTT
D: .
V: TRBV6-1
size: few
J: TRBJ2-2

CDR3: CASSRQGGTGELFF
DNA: TGTGCCAGCAGTCGGCAGGGAGGAACCGGGGAGCTGTTTTTT
D: .
V: TRBV12-3/TRBV12-4
size: .
J: TRBJ2-2

CDR3: CSVGGRGRRTNYGYTF
DNA: TGCAGCGTGGGGGGCAGGGGGCGACGGACGAACTATGGCTACACCTTC
D: TRBD1
V: TRBV29-1
size: .
J: TRBJ1-2

CDR3: CASRAPGSDEKLFF
DNA: TGTGCCAGCAGAGCACCGGGAAGCGATGAAAAACTGTTTTTT
D: .
V: TRBV28
size: few
J: TRBJ1-4

CDR3: CASSLGAGAFYYEQYF
DNA: TGCGCCAGCAGCTTGGGGGCAGGGGCATTCTATTACGAGCAGTACTTC
D: .
V: TRBV5-1
size: .
J: TRBJ2-7

CDR3: CASSFRDAYEQYF
DNA: TGTGCCAGCAGTTTTCGGGATGCCTACGAGCAGTACTTC
D: .
V: TRBV2
size: .
J: TRBJ2-7

CDR3: CSAFRDGTEAFF
DNA: TGCAGTGCTTTCCGGGACGGCACTGAAGCTTTCTTT
D: .
V: TRBV20-1
size: few
J: TRBJ1-1

CDR3: CARNRDRGTGELFF
DNA: TGTGCCAGAAACCGGGACAGGGGGACCGGGGAGCTGTTTTTT
D: .
V: TRBV21-1
size: .
J: TRBJ2-2

CDR3: CASSSPLRGRKTQYF
DNA: TGTGCCAGCAGTTCCCCCCTCCGAGGGAGGAAGACCCAGTACTTC
D: .
V: TRBV6-5
size: .
J: TRBJ2-5

CDR3: CASSRGGVNTGELFF
DNA: TGTGCCAGCAGCAGGGGGGGGGTGAACACCGGGGAGCTGTTTTTT
D: .
V: TRBV12-3/TRBV12-4
size: few
J: TRBJ2-2

CDR3: CASSPGLNTGELFF
DNA: TGTGCCAGCTCACCCGGACTGAACACCGGGGAGCTGTTTTTT
D: .
V: TRBV7-9
size: many
J: TRBJ2-2

CDR3: CASSLAGTSRYEQYF
DNA: TGTGCCAGCAGCTTAGCTGGGACTAGCCGCTACGAGCAGTACTTC
D: TRBD2
V: TRBV7-2
size: .
J: TRBJ2-7

CDR3: CSASGAGELFF
DNA: TGCAGTGCTAGCGGGGCCGGGGAGCTGTTTTTT
D: .
V: TRBV20-1
size: .
J: TRBJ2-2

CDR3: CASSLRGGAGNTIYF
DNA: TGTGCCAGCAGCCTTCGAGGAGGAGCTGGAAACACCATATATTTT
D: .
V: TRBV7-2
size: .
J: TRBJ1-3

CDR3: CASSASGSSPYEQYF
DNA: TGTGCCAGCAGCGCTAGCGGGAGTTCGCCCTACGAGCAGTACTTC
D: TRBD2
V: TRBV7-2
size: few
J: TRBJ2-7

CDR3: CSASATGFDEQFF
DNA: TGCAGTGCCAGCGCGACGGGGTTCGATGAGCAGTTCTTC
D: .
V: TRBV20-1
size: .
J: TRBJ2-1

CDR3: CASSLRAGGEKLFF
DNA: TGTGCCAGCAGTTTGAGGGCGGGTGGTGAAAAACTGTTTTTT
D: .
V: TRBV12-3/TRBV12-4
size: .
J: TRBJ1-4

CDR3: CATSLTGYNEQFF
DNA: TGTGCCACCAGTTTGACAGGCTACAATGAGCAGTTCTTC
D: .
V: TRBV24-1
size: few
J: TRBJ2-1

CDR3: CASSPRARRLSTDTQYF
DNA: TGTGCCAGCAGCCCCCGGGCCAGGAGGCTCAGCACAGATACGCAGTATTTT
D: .
V: TRBV7-9
size: .
J: TRBJ2-3

CDR3: CSAPSGDGWNEQFF
DNA: TGCAGTGCCCCGAGCGGGGACGGATGGAATGAGCAGTTCTTC
D: TRBD2
V: TRBV20-1
size: few
J: TRBJ2-1

CDR3: CSAIANGGNSNQPQHF
DNA: TGCAGTGCGATTGCAAATGGAGGAAATAGCAATCAGCCCCAGCATTTT
D: .
V: TRBV20-1
size: .
J: TRBJ1-5

CDR3: CATSGASASSYNEQFF
DNA: TGTGCCACCAGTGGGGCTAGCGCTAGCTCCTACAATGAGCAGTTCTTC
D: .
V: TRBV24-1
size: .
J: TRBJ2-1

CDR3: CASCPWGEGTQYF
DNA: TGTGCCAGCTGCCCGTGGGGGGAAGGGACCCAGTACTTC
D: .
V: TRBV6-2/TRBV6-3
size: .
J: TRBJ2-5

CDR3: CASSLATRTPLHF
DNA: TGCGCCAGCAGCTTGGCCACCCGAACACCCCTCCACTTT
D: .
V: TRBV5-1
size: .
J: TRBJ1-6